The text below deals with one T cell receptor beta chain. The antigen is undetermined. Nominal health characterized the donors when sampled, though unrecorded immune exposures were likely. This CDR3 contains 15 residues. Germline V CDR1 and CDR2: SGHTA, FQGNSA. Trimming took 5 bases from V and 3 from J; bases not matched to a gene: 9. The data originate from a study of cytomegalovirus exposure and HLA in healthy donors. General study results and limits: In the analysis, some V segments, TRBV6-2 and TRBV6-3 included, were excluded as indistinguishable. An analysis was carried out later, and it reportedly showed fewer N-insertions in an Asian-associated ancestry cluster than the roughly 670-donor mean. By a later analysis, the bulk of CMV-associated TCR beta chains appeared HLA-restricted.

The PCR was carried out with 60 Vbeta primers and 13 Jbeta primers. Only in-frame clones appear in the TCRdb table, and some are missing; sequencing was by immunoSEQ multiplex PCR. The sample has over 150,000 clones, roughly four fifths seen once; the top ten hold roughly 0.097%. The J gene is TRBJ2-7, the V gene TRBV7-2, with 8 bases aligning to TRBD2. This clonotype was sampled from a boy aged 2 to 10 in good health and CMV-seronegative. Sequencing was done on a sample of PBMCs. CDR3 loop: CASSPQAGVVYEQYF. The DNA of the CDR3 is TGTGCCAGCAGCCCCCAAGCGGGGGTTGTCTACGAGCAGTACTTC.